The 8 T cell receptor beta chains reported below all come from one sample, sequenced in a study of shared clonotypes between healthy human individuals (dated by TCRdb to 2020 to 2021). CD8 naive samples were obtained by positive selection for CCR7 among CD45RO-negative cells, yielding a CD45RA+CCR7+ population from which TemRA cells were excluded. Library creation used the immunoSEQ multiplex PCR assay. TCRdb obtained this table from immuneACCESS and retained in-frame rearrangements with V and J assigned. These tables miss some clones; where compared with another copy, unresolved V genes account for less than half of the shortfall, and the remainder is unexplained. A total of some 630,000 clones appear in this sample, approximately 96% of them only once. The top ten constitute 0.11% of the sample. The sample consisted of naive CD8+ T cells sorted from blood. According to the study, the label for this sample's cell subset or site signals: CD45RA+CCR7+. These receptors came from a woman aged 30 to 39 in good health.

The V gene is TRBV6-5, the J gene TRBJ2-5; the match to TRBD2 covers 7 bases. The CDR3 is 13 amino acids. The germline V gene encodes CDR1 MNHEY and CDR2 SVGAGI. The V gene end was trimmed by 6 bases and the J gene end by 4 bases; junction bases not matched to a gene: 5. The CDR3 DNA reads TGTGCCAGCAGCTACGCGGGGGTAGAGACCCAGTACTTC. It is translated as CASSYAGVETQYF.

This sequence joins TRBV6-6 and TRBJ2-3; TRBD2 aligns across 12 bases. CDR3 size: 16 residues. The germline V gene has CDR1 MNHNY and CDR2 SVGAGI (reference sequence). V lost 0 bases and J lost 6; bases outside the gene matches: 4. CDR3 bases: TGTGCCAGCAGTTACTCTCTAGCGGGAGGGGGGGATACGCAGTATTTT. Amino acids: CASSYSLAGGGDTQYF.

The V gene is TRBV2, the J gene TRBJ1-6; 8 nucleotides match TRBD1. The CDR3 extends over 14 amino acids. Germline trimming cut 8 bases from V and 10 bases from J; bases unmatched to any gene: 10. Germline values: CDR1 SNHLY, CDR2 FYNNEI. The CDR3 DNA follows: TGTGCCAGCGAAAGGGGCAGGGGGCAATCACCCCTCCACTTT. It is translated as CASERGRGQSPLHF.

The chain couples TRBV9 to TRBJ2-1, with D perhaps TRBD1 or TRBD2 (6 bases each). The CDR3 has 16 residues. Deletions cut 3 bases from V and 1 base from J, with 14 bases between. The germline V gene has CDR1 SGDLS and CDR2 YYNGEE. CDR3 protein: CASSGKEGESYNEQFF. For the CDR3, the DNA is TGTGCCAGCAGCGGAAAGGAGGGGGAGTCCTACAATGAGCAGTTCTTC.

This clone is a singleton in its sample. This chain uses TRBV30 with TRBJ2-7; D unresolved. Trimming cost V 1 base and J 3 bases, with 7 bases left between them. CDR3 size: 12 residues. CDR1 and CDR2 (germline): GTSNPN, SVGIG (reference sequence). CDR3 nucleotide sequence: TGTGCCTGGAGTGAGGGCAGCTACGAGCAGTACTTC. Translated: CAWSEGSYEQYF.

The chain links TRBV5-6 to TRBJ2-5; D remains ambiguous. V was shortened by 4 bases and J by 4 bases, with 8 bases between the two germline ends. Germline CDR1 reads SGHDT; CDR2 reads YYEEEE. This CDR3 has 12 residues. CDR3 bases: TGTGCCAGCAGCAGCATACTAGAGACCCAGTACTTC. Protein: CASSSILETQYF.

The genes are TRBV19 and TRBJ2-7, with a weak D call TRBD1 (5 bases). The CDR3 covers 14 residues. Germline-derived CDR1 and CDR2 are LNHDA and SQIVND (reference sequence). With 3 bases removed from V and 2 bases from J, the gap between germline ends came to 11 bases. The CDR3 DNA reads TGTGCCAGTAGTATCAAGGGGTTTCCCTACGAGCAGTACTTC. This encodes CASSIKGFPYEQYF.

J is TRBJ2-5 and V is TRBV19; no firm D call. The J call could be wrong; TRBJ2-7 is a better fit for the DNA end. This CDR3 is built from 13 residues. Germline loops: CDR1 LNHDA, CDR2 SQIVND (reference sequence). This chain's CDR3 is CASSIDTAYEQYF. The DNA for the CDR3 is TGTGCCAGTAGTATTGACACAGCCTACGAGCAGTACTTC.